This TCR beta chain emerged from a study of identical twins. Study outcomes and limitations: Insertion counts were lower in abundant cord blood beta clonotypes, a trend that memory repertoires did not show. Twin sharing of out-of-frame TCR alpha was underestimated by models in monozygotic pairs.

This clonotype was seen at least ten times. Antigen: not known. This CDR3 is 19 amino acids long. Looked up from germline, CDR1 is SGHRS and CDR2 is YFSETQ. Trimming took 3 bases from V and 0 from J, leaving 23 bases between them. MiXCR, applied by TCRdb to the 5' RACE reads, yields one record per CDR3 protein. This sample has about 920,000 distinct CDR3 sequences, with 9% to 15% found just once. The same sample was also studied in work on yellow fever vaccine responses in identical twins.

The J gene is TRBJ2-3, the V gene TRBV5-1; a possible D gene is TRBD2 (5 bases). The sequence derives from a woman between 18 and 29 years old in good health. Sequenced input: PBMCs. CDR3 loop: CASSYPGKTQGVSTDTQYF. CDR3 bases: TGCGCCAGCAGCTACCCCGGGAAGACGCAAGGTGTTAGCACAGATACGCAGTATTTT.